This TCR beta chain was captured in a study of CD8+ T cells in alopecia areata. This CDR3 spans 18 amino acids. The trim removed 0 bases at V and 5 bases at J, leaving 15 bases unmatched. Looked up from germline, CDR1 is LGHNA and CDR2 is YNFKEQ. Sequencing relied on a cDNA template that was reverse transcribed from extracted RNA. Sequencing used immunoSEQ multiplex PCR; TCRdb keeps in-frame clones, though not all of them. The sample holds 170,000 or so clones, approximately 59% seen once. Findings and caveats of the study: Clonality was higher in lesional than normal scalp, especially in alopecia totalis/universalis.

This clone was observed a handful of times. Antigen specificity is unknown. The sample here was CD4+ T cells sorted from blood, taken at week 0. The receptor's source is a human donor with alopecia areata. The V gene is TRBV4-2, the J gene TRBJ2-5, with 7 bases aligning to TRBD1. The CDR3: CASSQESAVGGALETQYF. Written as DNA, the CDR3 is TGTGCCAGCAGCCAAGAGAGTGCCGTAGGGGGCGCGTTGGAGACCCAGTACTTC.